This TCR beta chain was captured in a study of blood T cell repertoires in COVID-19. Study overall: Acute and convalescent COVID-19 samples came from the United States, Italy and Spain.

Study processing details: Amplification with reference gene primers provided the estimates of nucleated cell counts. The data were produced by immunoSEQ multiplex PCR, yet TCRdb's version contains in-frame clones alone and is incomplete. D and trimming come from the DNA, and the V and J calls and clone size come from that table. The sample consists of under 450,000 clones, roughly 90% of them appearing once. One Seattle source followed patients from active infection through their disease course. CDR1 is SGHNT and CDR2 is YENEEA in the germline V gene. The length of the CDR3 is 15 residues. J lost 6 bases, V lost 1 base, and 8 bases had no gene match.

This TCR was recovered from an older woman with COVID-19, enrolled during active disease. V is TRBV11-3 and J is TRBJ1-1, with TRBD1 matching over 7 bases. Sequencing was done on a sample of peripheral blood. CDR3 DNA: TGTGCCAGCAGCTTAGTGGGGCGCCAGGGGGCTGAAGCTTTCTTT. It encodes CASSLVGRQGAEAFF.